This entry lists 18 T cell receptor beta chains sequenced from one sample in a study of glioma-infiltrating T cells after dendritic cell vaccination. Assay: immunoSEQ multiplex PCR; the TCRdb copy retains only in-frame clones and omits some. The table lists roughly 60,000 clones, about 84% of them singletons. Documented time point: after dendritic cell vaccination, including at tumor progression/relapse. The sample was blood, taken after dendritic cell vaccination. The receptor source for this set is a human donor with glioblastoma.

This sequence joins TRBV7-3 and TRBJ2-6, with D maybe TRBD1 (6 bases). Between the trimmed V and J ends, which lost 3 bases and 2 bases, there was a span of 8 bases. CDR1 is SGHTA and CDR2 is FQGTGA in the germline V gene. The CDR3 length is 15 residues. The CDR3 bases are TGTGCCAGCAGCTTCACAGGGCCTGGGGCCAACGTCCTGACTTTC. Its translation is CASSFTGPGANVLTF. The full variable domain, completed using reference TRBV7-3 and TRBJ2-6, is GAGVSQTPSNKVTEKGKYVELRCDPISGHTALYWYRQSLGQGPEFLIYFQGTGAADDSGLPNDRFFAVRPEGSVSTLKIQRTERGDSAVYLCASSFTGPGANVLTFGAGSRLTVL.

The V gene is TRBV28, the J gene TRBJ2-5; 7 bases are shared with TRBD2. CDR3 length: 15 residues. Trimming took 6 bases from V and 1 from J; bases not matched to a gene: 8. Germline V gives CDR1 MDHEN, CDR2 SYDVKM. The CDR3 DNA follows: TGTGCCAGCAGGGACACGGGGGGTGTCCAAGAGACCCAGTACTTC. It specifies CASRDTGGVQETQYF.

This clone came up once. One junction end does not reproduce the germline sequence, and a read error may be involved. The V call is TRBV4-1, the J call TRBJ1-4; 7 bases align to TRBD1. CDR3 length equals 13 residues. Germline CDR1 reads MGHRA; CDR2 reads YSYEKL. CDR3 nucleotide sequence: TGCACCAGCGCTGACAGGGCTAATGAAAAACTGTTTTTT. Protein: CTSADRANEKLFF.

The chain couples TRBV28 to TRBJ2-3; a possible D gene is TRBD1 (6 bases). V was shortened by 5 bases and J by 5 bases, with 17 bases between the two germline ends. The length of the CDR3 is 15 residues. Looked up from germline, CDR1 is MDHEN and CDR2 is SYDVKM. The CDR3 DNA reads as TGTGCCAGCAGTCACAGGGCTATTCTTGGAGATACGCAGTATTTT. Translating it yields CASSHRAILGDTQYF.

This clone has only one observation. The V gene is TRBV5-1, the J gene TRBJ2-3, with D perhaps TRBD1 (6 bases). The length of the CDR3 is 14 residues. The V gene's germline CDR1 is SGHRS and CDR2 YFSETQ. Deletions cut 0 bases from V and 4 bases from J, with 9 bases between. CDR3 sequence reads: CASSLGGPADTQYF. Written as DNA, the CDR3 is TGCGCCAGCAGCTTGGGGGGGCCCGCAGATACGCAGTATTTT.

The chain uses TRBV9 and TRBJ2-2; D might be TRBD2 (5 bases). The CDR3 has 15 amino acids. The V end lost 3 bases, the J end lost 4 bases, and 13 bases lay between the germline ends. Germline assignment: CDR1 SGDLS and CDR2 YYNGEE. The CDR3: CASSAPGRGTGELFF. Here the CDR3 DNA reads TGTGCCAGCAGCGCACCCGGACGGGGCACCGGGGAGCTGTTTTTT.

V usage is TRBV5-6 and J usage is TRBJ1-4; 11 positions match TRBD1. Trimming removed 3 bases from V and 0 bases from J; junction bases left unmatched: 7. Germline V CDR1 and CDR2: SGHDT, YYEEEE. CDR3 length equals 18 residues. Written as DNA, the CDR3 is TGTGCCAGCAGCTACCGGACAGGGGGCGCGTCAACTAATGAAAAACTGTTTTTT. Amino acids: CASSYRTGGASTNEKLFF.

V is TRBV5-1 and J is TRBJ2-5; TRBD1 aligns across 9 bases. The V gene end was trimmed by 3 bases and the J gene end by 3 bases; junction bases not matched to a gene: 9. CDR1 and CDR2 from the germline V gene are SGHRS and YFSETQ. This CDR3 has 16 residues. This chain's CDR3 is CASSSLGTGREETQYF. CDR3 nucleotide sequence: TGCGCCAGCAGCTCCCTCGGGACAGGGAGAGAAGAGACCCAGTACTTC.

V and J are TRBV6-5 and TRBJ2-7; 11 bases align to TRBD1. The germline gives CDR1 MNHEY, CDR2 SVGAGI. The CDR3 has 15 residues. The trim removed 4 bases at V and 4 bases at J, leaving 6 bases unmatched. CDR3 bases: TGTGCCAGCAGTTCTCTCGGGACAGGGGGGTACGAGCAGTACTTC. This translates into CASSSLGTGGYEQYF.

J is TRBJ2-7 and V is TRBV27, with 7 bases lining up with TRBD1. V shed 4 bases, J shed 0 bases, and the junction held 6 bases outside the gene matches. Germline V gene lookup returns CDR1 MNHEY and CDR2 SMNVEV (reference sequence). This CDR3 is built from 15 residues. CDR3 sequence (DNA): TGTGCCAGCAGTTGGGGACAGTCGAGCTCCTACGAGCAGTACTTC. This sequence encodes CASSWGQSSSYEQYF.

In its sample, this clone was seen a few times. The chain uses TRBV27 and TRBJ1-4; D might be TRBD1 (5 bases). Germline V gene lookup returns CDR1 MNHEY and CDR2 SMNVEV (reference sequence). The CDR3 covers 13 residues. With 5 bases removed from V and 7 bases from J, the gap between germline ends came to 11 bases. The CDR3: CASSLQGGEKLFF. The CDR3 coding sequence is TGTGCCAGCAGTCTCCAGGGAGGTGAAAAACTGTTTTTT.

The rearrangement links TRBV6-5 to TRBJ1-1, with D possibly matching TRBD1 (5 bases). The CDR3 has 14 residues. Germline V gene sequence: CDR1 MNHEY, CDR2 SVGAGI. Trimming left V 6 bases short and J 1 base short, with 12 bases between. The CDR3 is CASSPGRANTEAFF. CDR3 nucleotide sequence: TGTGCCAGCAGCCCCGGCAGGGCGAACACTGAAGCTTTCTTT.

The CDR3 here is CASRPRDRERPGELFF. CDR3 DNA: TGTGCCAGTAGACCCCGGGACAGGGAACGTCCCGGGGAGCTGTTTTTT. The chain employs TRBV19 and TRBJ2-2; 9 bases line up with TRBD1. Germline V gives CDR1 LNHDA, CDR2 SQIVND (reference sequence). The junction had 11 bases not matched to a gene; V was cut back by 6 bases and J by 6 bases. The CDR3 has 16 residues. Full variable domain (outside the CDR3, taken from reference TRBV19 and TRBJ2-2): DGGITQSPKYLFRKEGQNVTLSCEQNLNHDAMYWYRQDPGQGLRLIYYSQIVNDFQKGDIAEGYSVSREKKESFPLTVTSAQKNPTAFYLCASRPRDRERPGELFFGEGSRLTVL.

The DNA for the CDR3 is TGTGCCAGCAGCGTAGAGGCGGGAGGCTACACCTTC. It encodes CASSVEAGGYTF. This rearrangement joins TRBV9 to TRBJ1-2, with unresolved D. The germline CDR1 and CDR2 sequences are SGDLS and YYNGEE. Between the trimmed V and J ends, which lost 0 bases and 8 bases, there was a span of 8 bases. There are 12 residues in the CDR3.

The J gene is TRBJ1-6, the V gene TRBV11-3; TRBD1 is a possible D gene (5 bases). The CDR3 spans 15 residues. CDR1 is SGHNT and CDR2 is YENEEA in the germline V gene. Trimming stripped 5 bases from V and 7 bases from J, with 15 bases between. CDR3: CASSEKGRVNSPLHF. CDR3 nucleotides: TGTGCCAGCAGCGAGAAGGGCAGGGTGAATTCACCCCTCCACTTT.

This chain joins TRBV4-3 and TRBJ2-2, with TRBD2 identical over 8 bases. The germline CDR1 and CDR2 sequences are LGHNA and YSLEER. Trimming cost V 1 base and J 13 bases; bases outside gene matches: 8. The CDR3 loop spans 14 amino acids. The CDR3 DNA follows: TGCGCCAGCAGCCAAGTTATAGGGACTAGGGGGCTGTTTTTT. Its protein is CASSQVIGTRGLFF.

This clone was seen only once. This rearrangement joins TRBV9 to TRBJ1-6; 9 positions agree with TRBD1. The CDR3 extends over 18 amino acids. Germline V gene sequence: CDR1 SGDLS, CDR2 YYNGEE. V gave up 0 bases and J gave up 7 bases; unmatched junction bases: 11. The CDR3 is CASSVEPGQGIGNSPLHF. CDR3 coding DNA: TGTGCCAGCAGCGTAGAGCCGGGACAGGGAATCGGGAATTCACCCCTCCACTTT.

V usage is TRBV2 and J usage is TRBJ2-6; D is unclear. Per germline, CDR1 SNHLY and CDR2 FYNNEI. This CDR3 has 18 amino acids. Between the trimmed V and J ends, which lost 4 bases and 0 bases, there was a span of 16 bases. The DNA for the CDR3 is TGTGCCAGCAGTGGAGGAACTCTCAGCCGCTCTGGGGCCAACGTCCTGACTTTC. Protein sequence: CASSGGTLSRSGANVLTF. Together with reference TRBV2 and TRBJ2-6, the CDR3 gives the full variable domain: EPEVTQTPSHQVTQMGQEVILRCVPISNHLYFYWYRQILGQKVEFLVSFYNNEISEKSEIFDDQFSVERPDGSNFTLKIRSTKLEDSAMYFCASSGGTLSRSGANVLTFGAGSRLTVL.